The 9 T cell receptor beta chains presented below share a single source sample, sequenced in a study of T cells after yellow fever vaccination. Each CDR3 protein is one row after TCRdb ran MiXCR on the 5' RACE reads. The sample yields nearly 550,000 distinct CDR3 sequences, about 19% seen once. Material: PBMCs, obtained 15 days after the yellow fever booster vaccination. The receptors here all came from a man aged 25-45 years who received the YFV17D yellow fever vaccine.

This clonotype has more than one count but fewer than ten. This sequence joins TRBV5-4 and TRBJ1-1; D is unclear. V dropped 6 bases and J dropped 2 bases, with 14 bases sitting between them. Germline V gene data show CDR1 as SGHNT and CDR2 as YYREEE (reference sequence). The CDR3 loop spans 14 amino acids. CDR3 amino acids: CASTAAQANTEAFF. CDR3 in DNA: TGTGCCAGCACAGCGGCGCAGGCAAACACTGAAGCTTTCTTT.

This clonotype was counted a few times. The gene calls are TRBV12-3 or TRBV12-4 and TRBJ2-2; D is unresolved. Trimming shortened V by 3 bases and J by 0 bases, and 8 bases separated the two germline ends. CDR3 length: 15 amino acids. The CDR3 is CASSFATSNTGELFF. The CDR3 nucleotides are TGTGCCAGCAGTTTTGCTACATCGAACACCGGGGAGCTGTTTTTT.

The chain uses TRBV7-9 and TRBJ2-1; D is ambiguous. Trimming shortened V by 3 bases and J by 1 base, and 10 bases separated the two germline ends. The germline V gene encodes CDR1 SEHNR and CDR2 FQNEAQ (reference sequence). This CDR3 contains 15 residues. In nucleotides, the CDR3 is TGTGCCAGCAGCTTGAAGTATGATTCCTACAATGAGCAGTTCTTC. This codes for CASSLKYDSYNEQFF.

The gene calls are TRBV6-2 or TRBV6-3 and TRBJ2-5, with 8 bases identical to TRBD1. CDR1 MNHEY and CDR2 SVGEGT come from the germline V gene. J lost 5 bases, V lost 3 bases, and 5 bases had no gene match. The CDR3 has 14 residues. CDR3 DNA sequence: TGTGCCAGCAGTTATCCGGGACAGGCGGAGACCCAGTACTTC. Amino acid sequence: CASSYPGQAETQYF.

Concerning this clonotype itself: The germline gene is not matched at one end of the junction; a read error may be the cause. V usage is TRBV7-7 and J usage is TRBJ2-2; 8 positions match TRBD2. This CDR3 is built from 15 residues. Germline CDR1 is SSHAT and CDR2 is FNYEAQ (reference sequence). DNA for the CDR3: TGTGCTAGCAGCGGTAGCGGGATAGGCACCGGGGAGCTGTTTTTT. It is translated as CASSGSGIGTGELFF.

This clonotype was seen a few times. V gene TRBV3-1 combines with J gene TRBJ1-2; possibly TRBD1 for D (6 bases). Trimming removed 5 bases from V and 6 bases from J, with 19 bases in between. The CDR3 has 15 amino acids. The germline gives CDR1 LGHDT, CDR2 YNNKEL (reference sequence). This chain's CDR3 is CASSEFYRVENGYTF. The CDR3 DNA is TGTGCCAGCAGCGAATTCTACAGGGTAGAGAATGGCTACACCTTC.

V is TRBV18 and J is TRBJ2-7, with 11 bases fitting TRBD1. V lost 3 bases to trimming and J lost 3 bases; unmatched junction nucleotides: 4. The germline V gene encodes CDR1 KGHSH and CDR2 LQKENI. The CDR3 spans 15 residues. For the CDR3, the DNA is TGTGCCAGCTCACCTGGGACAGGGGGACTCTACGAGCAGTACTTC. Protein sequence: CASSPGTGGLYEQYF. The full variable domain, completed using reference TRBV18 and TRBJ2-7, is NAGVMQNPRHLVRRRGQEARLRCSPMKGHSHVYWYRQLPEEGLKFMVYLQKENIIDESGMPKERFSAEFPKEGPSILRIQQVVRGDSAAYFCASSPGTGGLYEQYFGPGTRLTVT.

V is TRBV2 and J is TRBJ2-7; TRBD1 is a possible D gene (6 bases). This CDR3 contains 13 residues. V was trimmed by 8 bases and J by 5 bases, leaving 16 bases between them. Germline V lookup: CDR1 SNHLY, CDR2 FYNNEI. The CDR3 loop reads CASGGTTYDEQYF. CDR3 nucleotide sequence: TGTGCCAGCGGGGGCACCACCTACGACGAGCAGTACTTC.

This chain uses TRBV20-1 with TRBJ2-5; D unclear. From germline, CDR1 is DFQATT and CDR2 SNEGSKA (reference sequence). The ends were cut back, 2 bases at V and 5 bases at J, with 6 bases in the middle. The CDR3 loop spans 11 amino acids. The CDR3 DNA reads TGCAGTGCTAGAAAACCGGAGACCCAGTACTTC. Amino acid sequence: CSARKPETQYF.